This TCR beta chain was observed in a study of Ad26.COV2.S vaccination and SARS-CoV-2 variants. Study in general: COV1001, an Ad26.COV2.S trial, supplied this vaccine-arm donor. Into the muscle, Ad26.COV2.S was dosed once or twice, 56 days apart.

The protocol was immunoSEQ multiplex PCR, while the TCRdb copy is restricted to in-frame clones and leaves out a portion. This table has 380,000 or so clones, about 87% appearing once. CDR1 is LGHNA and CDR2 is YSLEER in the germline V gene. CDR3 length: 13 amino acids. V was trimmed by 1 base and J by 4 bases, leaving 7 bases between them. Notes on this clone: Its antigen is not identified.

Sample treatment: roughly 18 received Ad26.COV2.S at low or high dose, single or two shots; roughly five received placebo; per-sample allocation not given. All samples were drawn on day 63, counting from the first vaccine or placebo injection. Boston supplied an adult donor aged 18-55 years. Findings and limits, study-wide: Analyses of TCR breadth and depth may have underestimated total T cell responses.

The TCR was taken from a person between 18 and 60 years old who received the Ad26.COV2.S COVID-19 vaccine or a placebo. This sample comprised peripheral blood, obtained in a trial of Ad26.COV2.S vaccine versus placebo. The gene calls are TRBV4-3 and TRBJ1-2; perhaps TRBD1 as D (5 bases). The CDR3 DNA follows: TGCGCCAGCAGCCAAGGCAGGGTCTATGGCTACACCTTC. It translates to CASSQGRVYGYTF.